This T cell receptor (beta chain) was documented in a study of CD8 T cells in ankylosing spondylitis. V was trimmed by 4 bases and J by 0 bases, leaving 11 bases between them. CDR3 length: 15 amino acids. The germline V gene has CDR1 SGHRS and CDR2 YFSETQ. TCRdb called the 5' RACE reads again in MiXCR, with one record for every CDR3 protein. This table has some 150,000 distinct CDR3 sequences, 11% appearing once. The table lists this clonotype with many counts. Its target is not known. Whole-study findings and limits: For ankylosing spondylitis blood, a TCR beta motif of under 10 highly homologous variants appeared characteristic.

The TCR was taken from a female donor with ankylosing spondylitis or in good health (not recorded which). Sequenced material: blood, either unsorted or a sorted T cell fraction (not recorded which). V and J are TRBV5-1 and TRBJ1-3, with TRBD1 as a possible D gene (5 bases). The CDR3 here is CASSVGRDSGNTIYF. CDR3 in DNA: TGCGCCAGCAGCGTGGGACGGGACTCTGGAAACACCATATATTTT.